These 17 T cell receptor beta chains came from one sample sequenced in a study of T cells in Graves' hyperthyroidism and ophthalmopathy. TCR beta CDR3 sequences were amplified from RNA transcripts. Initially, a first-round RT-PCR of the TCR CDR3 employed the HTBI primer set. TCRdb analysed the multiplex PCR reads with MiXCR anew, one entry per CDR3 protein. The table lists approximately 720,000 distinct CDR3 sequences, approximately 19% of them singletons. Sequenced sample: blood. The receptors were gathered from a woman in her fifties or sixties with Graves' hyperthyroidism that later progressed to Graves' ophthalmopathy.

The chain employs TRBV27 and TRBJ1-1; unclear D gene. CDR3 length equals 11 residues. Trimming took 6 bases from V and 3 from J, leaving 5 bases between them. CDR1 is MNHEY, CDR2 SMNVEV, per germline (reference sequence). The CDR3 DNA sequence: TGTGCCAGCAGGGACGACACTGAAGCTTTCTTT. Translating it yields CASRDDTEAFF.

This clonotype was counted between two and nine times. J is TRBJ2-5 and V is TRBV7-8; D unresolved. V was pared by 5 bases and J by 5 bases, with 12 bases between. Germline assignment: CDR1 SGHVS and CDR2 FQNEAQ. This CDR3 region has 13 residues. This CDR3 reads CASSPHLLETQYF. CDR3 coding DNA: TGTGCCAGCAGCCCCCACCTCCTCGAGACCCAGTACTTC.

The rearrangement links TRBV6-9 to TRBJ1-3, with 8 bases that match TRBD1. The V segment lost 5 bases and the J segment 3 bases; nucleotides outside the gene matches: 6. The CDR3 sequence is 15 residues long. Germline V lookup: CDR1 MNHGY, CDR2 SVAAGI. CDR3 in DNA: TGTGCCAGCAGTCCCGGACAGGGCCTTGGAAACACCATATATTTT. Translating gives CASSPGQGLGNTIYF.

A remark on this clonotype: One base away lies a much larger clone, so this may be a sequencing read error. V usage is TRBV10-3 and J usage is TRBJ1-2; D not certain. The CDR3 is 15 amino acids. Germline V gives CDR1 ENHRY, CDR2 SYGVKD. V shed 3 bases and J shed 0 bases, with 11 bases lying between them. CDR3 nucleotides: TGTGCCATCAGTGACGGCGCCAGAACTAACTATGGCTACACCTTC. It translates to CAISDGARTNYGYTF.

This clonotype was seen repeatedly, ten times or more. V is TRBV3-1 and J is TRBJ1-3, with 10 bases lining up with TRBD1. With 5 bases clipped from V and 1 base from J, the junction kept 5 bases outside the gene matches. This CDR3 contains 16 residues. The germline gives CDR1 LGHDT, CDR2 YNNKEL (reference sequence). CDR3 region: CASSVRDRGSGNTIYF. In DNA, the CDR3 is TGTGCCAGCAGCGTCCGGGACAGGGGATCTGGAAACACCATATATTTT.

This clonotype was recorded at least ten times. The chain couples TRBV12-3 or TRBV12-4 to TRBJ2-3, with unresolved D. The CDR3 has 12 amino acids. Trimming pared 2 bases from V and 5 bases from J, leaving 5 bases between. CDR3 sequence reads: CASSLSVDTQYF. Written as DNA, the CDR3 is TGTGCCAGCAGTTTAAGCGTAGATACGCAGTATTTT.

A few counts support this clonotype. CDR3: CASSPSGGSGNTIYF. DNA for the CDR3: TGTGCCAGCAGTCCCAGCGGGGGGTCTGGAAACACCATATATTTT. V usage is TRBV12-3 or TRBV12-4 and J usage is TRBJ1-3, with a weak D call TRBD1 (5 bases). The CDR3 contains 15 residues. Trimming removed 5 bases from V and 1 base from J, with 12 bases in between.

The chain uses TRBV19 and TRBJ2-7, with 10 bases that match TRBD1. Germline V gene lookup returns CDR1 LNHDA and CDR2 SQIVND (reference sequence). This CDR3 contains 15 residues. The V gene end was trimmed by 7 bases and the J gene end by 2 bases; junction bases not matched to a gene: 8. CDR3 sequence (DNA): TGTGCCAGTACCCCGGGACAGGGGAAAACCTACGAGCAGTACTTC. Its protein is CASTPGQGKTYEQYF. The variable domain in full, with the rest retrieved from reference TRBV19 and TRBJ2-7, is DGGITQSPKYLFRKEGQNVTLSCEQNLNHDAMYWYRQDPGQGLRLIYYSQIVNDFQKGDIAEGYSVSREKKESFPLTVTSAQKNPTAFYLCASTPGQGKTYEQYFGPGTRLTVT.

This clonotype was seen at least ten times. The CDR3 spells CSARPGSRGDTQYF. The CDR3, as DNA: TGCAGTGCTAGGCCGGGTTCTAGGGGGGATACGCAGTATTTT. The chain has TRBV20-1 and TRBJ2-3; tentative D call: TRBD1 (6 bases). V was shortened by 3 bases and J by 6 bases, with 16 bases between the two germline ends. This CDR3 is built from 14 residues. Germline CDR1 is DFQATT and CDR2 is SNEGSKA (reference sequence).

A word on this clonotype: A much larger clone is a single base away; this may be a read error. The chain employs TRBV12-3 or TRBV12-4 and TRBJ2-3; D remains unclear. The tail of the sequence fits TRBJ1-5 better, so the J call may be wrong. This CDR3 region has 16 residues. The CDR3 bases are TGTGCCACCACGAGCGGCCTGGGGAATAAGGCAGATACGCAGCATTTT. Translated, it gives CATTSGLGNKADTQHF.

V usage is TRBV20-1 and J usage is TRBJ2-7; 11 bases agree with TRBD1. V shed 6 bases and J 3 bases; nucleotides not matched to a gene: 4. Germline CDR1 reads DFQATT; CDR2 reads SNEGSKA (reference sequence). This CDR3 contains 13 residues. CDR3: CSARTGGHYEQYF. The CDR3 nucleotides are TGCAGTGCCAGGACAGGGGGCCACTACGAGCAGTACTTC.

This clonotype was counted a few times. The chain employs TRBV6-2 or TRBV6-3 and TRBJ2-4; possible D gene TRBD1, 6 bases. Germline V gene sequence: CDR1 MNHEY, CDR2 SVGEGT. The CDR3 is 15 amino acids. V was pared by 2 bases and J by 6 bases, with 14 bases between. CDR3 region: CASSYRNRATNIQYF. For the CDR3, the DNA is TGTGCCAGCAGTTACCGGAACAGGGCGACAAACATTCAGTACTTC.

This clonotype was recorded a few times. The chain couples TRBV4-2 to TRBJ1-2; D is possibly TRBD1 (6 bases). This CDR3 region has 15 residues. Trimming stripped 4 bases from V and 8 bases from J, with 20 bases between. Germline V gene lookup returns CDR1 LGHNA and CDR2 YNFKEQ. The CDR3 reads CASSREAGGAQGYTF. CDR3 DNA: TGTGCCAGCAGCCGAGAGGCGGGGGGGGCTCAAGGCTACACCTTC.

The J gene is TRBJ1-2, the V gene TRBV9, with D perhaps TRBD1 (6 bases). This CDR3 region has 16 residues. V was shortened by 4 bases and J by 5 bases, with 21 bases between the two germline ends. The germline CDR1 and CDR2 sequences are SGDLS and YYNGEE. The CDR3 loop reads CASSFPMGQGLYGYTF. The CDR3 bases are TGTGCCAGCAGCTTCCCCATGGGTCAGGGGCTATATGGCTACACCTTC.

On this clonotype itself: It is unclear where the CDR3 begins or ends on the DNA, so no DNA is shown, and the CDR3 is as TCRdb lists it. The chain has TRBV20-1 and TRBJ2-2; the table calls TRBD2, which could not be checked here. The germline V gene encodes CDR1 DFQATT and CDR2 SNEGSKA (reference sequence). The CDR3 is 21 residues long, ends included. CDR3 sequence: CSASGLAGYEQYFGPVGELFF.

This clonotype was seen a handful of times. This chain connects TRBV2 to TRBJ2-2, with TRBD1 identical over 7 bases. V shed 7 bases, J shed 5 bases, and the junction held 10 bases outside the gene matches. Germline V lookup: CDR1 SNHLY, CDR2 FYNNEI. This CDR3 is 15 amino acids long. The CDR3 DNA reads TGTGCCAGCAAATCGGACAGGACGGTTACCGGGGAGCTGTTTTTT. Translated, it gives CASKSDRTVTGELFF.

This clonotype was detected a few times. The chain employs TRBV24-1 and TRBJ2-7; 9 bases line up with TRBD1. The CDR3 length is 15 residues. Germline CDR1 and CDR2: KGHDR and SFDVKD. V trimming: 4 bases; J trimming: 3 bases; junction bases outside the gene matches: 6. In DNA, the CDR3 is TGTGCCACCAGTGACACGGGACAGGGCTTCTACGAGCAGTACTTC. Its protein product is CATSDTGQGFYEQYF.